The 9 T cell receptor beta chains presented below share a single source sample, sequenced in a study of blood T cell repertoires in COVID-19. TCRdb's table, derived via immunoSEQ multiplex PCR, lists solely in-frame clones and lacks some. This sample has 150,000 to 200,000 clones, with around 90% found just once. Sample: PBMCs or T cells enriched from blood (not recorded which). These receptors were taken from a woman aged 30 to 39 who had recovered from COVID-19.

This clone was observed a handful of times. The J gene is TRBJ1-2, the V gene TRBV2; the D gene is possibly TRBD1 (6 bases). The germline V gene encodes CDR1 SNHLY and CDR2 FYNNEI. This CDR3 contains 13 residues. The germline V and J ends were trimmed by 6 bases and 6 bases, with 14 bases remaining between them. CDR3 DNA: TGTGCCAGCAGGTACAGGGAACGGAATGGCTACACCTTC. Translation gives CASRYRERNGYTF.

The chain carries TRBV11-3 and TRBJ1-6; tentatively, D is TRBD1 (6 bases). This CDR3 has 13 residues. The germline gives CDR1 SGHNT, CDR2 YENEEA. V lost 0 bases to trimming and J lost 9 bases, with 6 bases between them. This CDR3 reads CASSLDRGSPLHF. Written as DNA, the CDR3 is TGTGCCAGCAGCTTAGACAGGGGTTCACCCCTCCACTTT.

The chain couples TRBV7-8 to TRBJ2-5; 7 positions agree with TRBD1. Trimming took 5 bases from V and 2 from J; bases not matched to a gene: 5. CDR3 length equals 14 residues. Per germline, CDR1 SGHVS and CDR2 FQNEAQ. CDR3 protein: CASSPGQEQETQYF. The CDR3 nucleotides read TGTGCCAGCAGCCCAGGACAGGAACAAGAGACCCAGTACTTC. The variable domain in full, with the rest retrieved from reference TRBV7-8 and TRBJ2-5, is GAGVSQSPRYKVAKRGQDVALRCDPISGHVSLFWYQQALGQGPEFLTYFQNEAQLDKSGLPSDRFFAERPEGSVSTLKIQRTQQEDSAVYLCASSPGQEQETQYFGPGTRLLVL.

J is TRBJ2-3 and V is TRBV14, with 8 nucleotides matching TRBD2. Germline V gives CDR1 SGHDN, CDR2 FVKESK. V lost 3 bases to trimming and J lost 5 bases; unmatched junction nucleotides: 7. This CDR3 contains 15 residues. The CDR3 DNA reads as TGTGCCAGCAGCCAGAATAGCGGGGTGATAGATACGCAGTATTTT. Its protein is CASSQNSGVIDTQYF.

The chain employs TRBV19 and TRBJ2-1; 8 bases fit TRBD1. Germline V gene data show CDR1 as LNHDA and CDR2 as SQIVND (reference sequence). The CDR3 is made up of 12 amino acids. J lost 10 bases, V lost 7 bases, and 6 bases had no gene match. CDR3 nucleotides: TGTGCCAGTACGGACAGGGTCGGGGAGCAGTTCTTC. Its translation is CASTDRVGEQFF.

The rearrangement joins TRBV29-1 to TRBJ2-5; TRBD1 is a possible D gene (6 bases). Germline V gene data show CDR1 as SQVTM and CDR2 as ANQGSEA. The CDR3 runs to 13 residues. V shed 8 bases and J shed 1 base, with 14 bases lying between them. The CDR3: CSIRRTVQETQYF. CDR3 bases: TGCAGCATCAGACGGACAGTCCAAGAGACCCAGTACTTC.

The chain is built from TRBV6-5 and TRBJ1-4; the match to TRBD1 covers 9 bases. V was clipped by 6 bases and J by 11 bases; unmatched bases: 7. This CDR3 is built from 13 residues. The germline CDR1 and CDR2 sequences are MNHEY and SVGAGI. CDR3 DNA: TGTGCCAGCAGCACAAAACAGGGGGCTAAACTGTTTTTT. This sequence encodes CASSTKQGAKLFF.

This clone was seen a few times. The chain employs TRBV7-6 and TRBJ2-5, with 7 bases matching TRBD2. The CDR3 runs 16 residues. V shed 0 bases, J shed 2 bases, and the junction held 6 bases outside the gene matches. CDR1 SGHVS and CDR2 FNYEAQ come from the germline V gene. The CDR3 DNA sequence: TGTGCCAGCAGCTTAGCGCTGGGGGAGGGGCAAGAGACCCAGTACTTC. Translated, it gives CASSLALGEGQETQYF.

The V and J genes are TRBV19 and TRBJ2-7; 10 nucleotides match TRBD1. Germline V gene data show CDR1 as LNHDA and CDR2 as SQIVND (reference sequence). The CDR3 loop spans 13 amino acids. The CDR3 protein is CVTMGQGPLEQYF. The CDR3, as DNA: TGTGTCACTATGGGACAGGGGCCCCTAGAGCAGTACTTC.